Sequencing of this TCR beta chain was carried out in a study of shared clonotypes between healthy human individuals. As concerns this clone: This sample also contains other DNA sequences that code for the same CDR3.

This CDR3 region has 11 residues. V shed 5 bases and J shed 5 bases, with 9 bases lying between them. Germline CDR1 and CDR2: DFQATT and SNEGSKA (reference sequence). Assay used: immunoSEQ multiplex PCR; TCRdb lists only in-frame clones, some missing. This table has 2 million to 2.5 million clones, around 93% appearing once. The J gene is TRBJ1-2, the V gene TRBV20-1, with a tentative D call TRBD1 (5 bases). This clonotype originated in a man aged 18 to 29 in good health. Some clones in this sample may be carry-over from other donors' samples. Input material: naive CD4+ T cells from PBMCs. Subset here: CD45RA+ positively selected. For the CDR3, the DNA is TGCAGTGCTTCCAAGGGGTATGGCTACACCTTC. It encodes CSASKGYGYTF.